This T cell receptor beta chain was captured by sequencing in a study of blood T cell repertoires in COVID-19. Study context: Some COVID-19 samples were acute and others convalescent; all came from the United States, Italy and Spain.

Researchers sorted participants into cohorts using their self-reported clinical history. Two consecutive negative NP/OP PCR tests, clearance, or resolved symptoms defined Cohort 3 recovery. The CDR3 loop spans 15 amino acids. Trimming shortened V by 3 bases and J by 0 bases, and 12 bases separated the two germline ends. CDR1 is GTSNPN and CDR2 is SVGIG in the germline V gene (reference sequence). Using immunoSEQ multiplex PCR, the repertoire was profiled, and TCRdb retains in-frame clones only, with some absent. The table shows about 440,000 clones, with less than 95% occurring only once. The chain is built from TRBV30 and TRBJ2-1; the D gene is possibly TRBD2 (6 bases). Sequencing was performed on PBMCs or T cells enriched from blood (not recorded which). The clonotype comes from a man aged 18 to 30 who had recovered from COVID-19. The CDR3 bases are TGTGCCTGGAGGGTGGGGGGAAGCTCCTACAATGAGCAGTTCTTC. Its protein product is CAWRVGGSSYNEQFF. The full variable domain, rest sourced from reference TRBV30 and TRBJ2-1, is SQTIHQWPATLVQPVGSPLSLECTVEGTSNPNLYWYRQAAGRGLQLLFYSVGIGQISSEVPQNLSASRPQDRQFILSSKKLLLSDSGFYLCAWRVGGSSYNEQFFGPGTRLTVL.